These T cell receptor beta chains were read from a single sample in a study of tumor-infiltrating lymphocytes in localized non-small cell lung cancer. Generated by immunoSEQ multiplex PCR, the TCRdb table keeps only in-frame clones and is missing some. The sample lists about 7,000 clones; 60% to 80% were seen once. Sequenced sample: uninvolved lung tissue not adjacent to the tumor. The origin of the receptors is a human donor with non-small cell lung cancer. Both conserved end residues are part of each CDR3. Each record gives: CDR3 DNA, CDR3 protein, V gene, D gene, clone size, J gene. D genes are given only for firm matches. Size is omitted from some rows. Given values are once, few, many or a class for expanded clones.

DNA: TGCGCCAGCACCACCGGGGGGGGGCAAGAGACCCAGTACTTC; CDR3: CASTTGGGQETQYF; V: TRBV5-1; D: TRBD2; size: -; J: TRBJ2-5
DNA: TGTGCCAGCAGCGCTCGACAGGGAGTAAGAACAGATACGCAGTATTTT; CDR3: CASSARQGVRTDTQYF; V: TRBV9; D: TRBD1; size: -; J: TRBJ2-3
DNA: TGTGCCAGCGCCCGTTGGCAGGGGCGCACCGGGGAGCTGTTTTTT; CDR3: CASARWQGRTGELFF; V: TRBV14; D: -; size: -; J: TRBJ2-2
DNA: TGCGCCAGCAGGGTGGGAGGACTGAACACTGAAGCTTTCTTT; CDR3: CASRVGGLNTEAFF; V: TRBV5-1; D: -; size: -; J: TRBJ1-1
DNA: TGTGCCAGCAGCTTAGAGACAGGGCGGTCCTATGGCTACACCTTC; CDR3: CASSLETGRSYGYTF; V: TRBV7-9; D: TRBD1; size: medium-sized; J: TRBJ1-2
DNA: TGTGCCAGCAGCAGGGACGGAAAACTGTTTTTT; CDR3: CASSRDGKLFF; V: TRBV6-1; D: -; size: -; J: TRBJ1-4
DNA: TGTGCCAGCAGACGGGACACCACAAACACTGAAGCTTTCTTT; CDR3: CASRRDTTNTEAFF; V: TRBV6-5; D: -; size: -; J: TRBJ1-1
DNA: TGTGCCAGCAGTCGGAGCACCAATTCACCCCTCCACTTT; CDR3: CASSRSTNSPLHF; V: TRBV11-3; D: -; size: -; J: TRBJ1-6
DNA: TGTGCCAGCAGCTTCAAAGGGACAGATACGCAGTATTTT; CDR3: CASSFKGTDTQYF; V: TRBV7-2; D: -; size: once; J: TRBJ2-3
DNA: TGCGCCAGCAGCCAAGTCGTTAGGACAGGGGGTTACAATGAGCAGTTCTTC; CDR3: CASSQVVRTGGYNEQFF; V: TRBV4-3; D: TRBD1; size: -; J: TRBJ2-1
DNA: TGTGCCAGCTCACCGGGGACAACTGGCTACACCTTC; CDR3: CASSPGTTGYTF; V: TRBV18; D: -; size: -; J: TRBJ1-2
DNA: TGTGCCAGCAGCTTGGGGCAGGGAGCCTTGAACTATGGCTACACCTTC; CDR3: CASSLGQGALNYGYTF; V: TRBV5-6; D: -; size: -; J: TRBJ1-2
DNA: TGTGCCATCAGTGAGTCTACCTACGAGCAGTACTTC; CDR3: CAISESTYEQYF; V: TRBV10-3; D: -; size: -; J: TRBJ2-7
DNA: TGTGCCAGTAGGGCCAGCCAGGCGGGGTTGTCTAACTATGGCTACACCTTC; CDR3: CASRASQAGLSNYGYTF; V: TRBV19; D: -; size: -; J: TRBJ1-2
DNA: TGTGCCAGCAGCTTAGGGCACGGACAGTCCTACGAGCAGTACTTC; CDR3: CASSLGHGQSYEQYF; V: TRBV7-2; D: -; size: -; J: TRBJ2-7
DNA: TGTGCCAGCAGCTTGGGGCCCGAGCAGTACTTC; CDR3: CASSLGPEQYF; V: TRBV5-5; D: -; size: -; J: TRBJ2-7
DNA: TGTGCCAGCAGTTCCCTCATAGGCTCCTACAATGAGCAGTTCTTC; CDR3: CASSSLIGSYNEQFF; V: TRBV7-9; D: -; size: -; J: TRBJ2-1